What follows are 26 T cell receptor beta chains derived from one specimen sequenced in a study of blood T cell repertoires in COVID-19. Libraries were prepared by immunoSEQ multiplex PCR; TCRdb keeps only in-frame clonotypes and omits some of them. The table has 270,000 or so clones, around 89% seen once. The specimen sequenced was peripheral blood. These receptor sequences come from a woman in her sixties or seventies with COVID-19, enrolled during active disease.

The V call is TRBV10-3, the J call TRBJ2-2, with TRBD1 identical over 7 bases. Germline-derived CDR1 and CDR2 are ENHRY and SYGVKD. J lost 4 bases, V lost 4 bases, and 6 bases had no gene match. The CDR3 covers 15 residues. The CDR3 bases are TGTGCCATCAGTGTCGGGCAGGGGGTCACCGGGGAGCTGTTTTTT. Encoded protein: CAISVGQGVTGELFF.

This chain joins TRBV7-2 and TRBJ2-5; 7 bases are shared with TRBD1. CDR1 SGHTA and CDR2 FQGNSA come from the germline V gene. Trimming at V came to 2 bases and at J to 4 bases, leaving 1 base not matched to a gene. The CDR3 has 13 residues. CDR3 in amino acids: CASSLSGGETQYF. The CDR3 region has the DNA TGTGCCAGCAGCTTATCAGGGGGAGAGACCCAGTACTTC.

This sequence joins TRBV18 and TRBJ2-7; D ambiguous. The germline gives CDR1 KGHSH, CDR2 LQKENI. This CDR3 has 15 amino acids. V was trimmed by 2 bases and J by 4 bases, leaving 15 bases between them. The CDR3 reads CASSPGSYRDYEQYF. The DNA of the CDR3 is TGTGCCAGCTCACCAGGTTCGTACAGAGATTACGAGCAGTACTTC.

The J gene is TRBJ1-5, the V gene TRBV7-2; D remains ambiguous. The CDR3 length is 19 residues. Germline loops: CDR1 SGHTA, CDR2 FQGNSA. The V end lost 2 bases, the J end lost 3 bases, and 23 bases lay between the germline ends. The CDR3 protein is CASSLRLGPDRSDNQPQHF. The CDR3 DNA follows: TGTGCCAGCAGCTTACGTTTAGGCCCTGATCGGAGTGACAATCAGCCCCAGCATTTT.

This rearrangement joins TRBV11-3 to TRBJ1-1, with 7 positions matching TRBD1. The V segment lost 4 bases and the J segment 3 bases; nucleotides outside the gene matches: 5. The germline CDR1 and CDR2 sequences are SGHNT and YENEEA. This CDR3 region has 14 residues. The CDR3 here is CASSSSRGDTEAFF. The CDR3 DNA reads TGTGCCAGCAGCTCCTCCAGGGGGGACACTGAAGCTTTCTTT.

The CDR3 reads CAISVNYGYTF. In DNA form, the CDR3 reads TGTGCCATCAGTGTAAACTATGGCTACACCTTC. The genes are TRBV10-3 and TRBJ1-2; no clear D gene. CDR3 size: 11 residues. Germline V lookup: CDR1 ENHRY, CDR2 SYGVKD. V was pared by 4 bases and J by 2 bases, with 2 bases between.

Notes on this clone: At one boundary the junction diverges from the germline segment, which might be a read error. This chain connects TRBV7-7 to TRBJ2-1, with 7 bases aligning to TRBD2. The CDR3 extends over 13 amino acids. Per germline, CDR1 SSHAT and CDR2 FNYEAQ (reference sequence). Here the CDR3 reads CASSLRGGNEQFF. For the CDR3, the DNA is TGTGCTAGCAGCTTGAGGGGAGGGAATGAGCAGTTCTTC.

This clone came up once. V gene TRBV19 combines with J gene TRBJ1-6; D unclear. V lost 0 bases and J 7 bases, leaving 10 bases between the germline ends. The CDR3 spans 15 residues. The germline V gene encodes CDR1 LNHDA and CDR2 SQIVND (reference sequence). CDR3 nucleotides: TGTGCCAGTAGTATAGATCCAGTCGGGAATTCACCCCTCCACTTT. It encodes CASSIDPVGNSPLHF.

V gene TRBV5-4 combines with J gene TRBJ2-3, with 8 nucleotides matching TRBD1. Trimming cost V 7 bases and J 1 base; bases outside gene matches: 8. CDR1 and CDR2 from the germline V gene are SGHNT and YYREEE (reference sequence). This CDR3 is built from 15 residues. The CDR3 spells CASSTRGRGTDTQYF. DNA for the CDR3: TGTGCCAGCTCAACCAGGGGGCGAGGCACAGATACGCAGTATTTT.

In this sample, this clone turned up a few times. The chain links TRBV4-1 to TRBJ1-1; 7 positions match TRBD1. The CDR3 is made up of 15 amino acids. Germline values: CDR1 MGHRA, CDR2 YSYEKL. J lost 5 bases, V lost 0 bases, and 6 bases had no gene match. Here the CDR3 reads CASSQEGQIGTEAFF. The CDR3 coding sequence is TGCGCCAGCAGCCAAGAGGGACAGATTGGGACTGAAGCTTTCTTT.

This chain connects TRBV5-8 to TRBJ1-6; a possible D gene is TRBD1 (5 bases). This CDR3 is built from 18 residues. Per the germline V gene, CDR1 is SGHTS and CDR2 is YDEGEE. Trimming took 3 bases from V and 0 from J, leaving 16 bases between them. CDR3: CASSSEGLLSSYNSPLHF. The CDR3 bases are TGTGCCAGCAGCTCGGAGGGACTCCTGAGCTCCTATAATTCACCCCTCCACTTT.

V and J are TRBV27 and TRBJ1-2; the D gene is possibly TRBD1 (6 bases). CDR3 size: 13 residues. Trimming took off 5 bases at V and 4 bases at J, with 11 bases between the two ends. The germline V gene has CDR1 MNHEY and CDR2 SMNVEV (reference sequence). The CDR3 sequence is CASSHGQRYGYTF. The CDR3 bases are TGTGCCAGCAGTCACGGACAGCGCTATGGCTACACCTTC.

CDR3 sequence (DNA): TGTGCCAGCAGCGCCGGGACTAGCGGGGCGGGAGAGCAGTACTTC. It translates to CASSAGTSGAGEQYF. The chain uses TRBV9 and TRBJ2-7; 13 bases line up with TRBD2. J lost 7 bases, V lost 3 bases, and 7 bases had no gene match. Germline V gene data show CDR1 as SGDLS and CDR2 as YYNGEE. CDR3 length: 15 residues.

The V gene is TRBV2, the J gene TRBJ2-6; D call uncertain. The V gene lost 7 bases and the J gene lost 1 base, with 14 bases spanning the gap. The CDR3 contains 16 residues. The germline gives CDR1 SNHLY, CDR2 FYNNEI. CDR3 region: CASKQEARSGANVLTF. CDR3 coding DNA: TGTGCCAGCAAACAAGAGGCCCGATCTGGGGCCAACGTCCTGACTTTC.

This clone appeared a single time. This chain joins TRBV30 and TRBJ1-5; D not resolved. Trimming stripped 3 bases from V and 6 bases from J, with 9 bases between. Germline values: CDR1 GTSNPN, CDR2 SVGIG (reference sequence). This CDR3 spans 12 amino acids. The CDR3 sequence is CAWSKDSQPQHF. CDR3 DNA sequence: TGTGCCTGGAGCAAAGACTCTCAGCCCCAGCATTTT.

V and J are TRBV15 and TRBJ1-5, with D perhaps TRBD1 (6 bases). Germline V lookup: CDR1 LNHNV, CDR2 YYDKDF (reference sequence). The CDR3 is 14 residues long. The ends were cut back, 6 bases at V and 5 bases at J, with 14 bases in the middle. In DNA form, the CDR3 reads TGTGCCACCAGGCACAGGGATGGGGATCAGCCCCAGCATTTT. Its protein product is CATRHRDGDQPQHF. Using reference TRBV15 and TRBJ1-5 for the parts outside the CDR3, the full variable domain is DAMVIQNPRYQVTQFGKPVTLSCSQTLNHNVMYWYQQKSSQAPKLLFHYYDKDFNNEADTPDNFQSRRPNTSFCFLDIRSPGLGDTAMYLCATRHRDGDQPQHFGDGTRLSIL.

The chain carries TRBV9 and TRBJ2-3; 8 bases agree with TRBD2. CDR1 is SGDLS and CDR2 is YYNGEE in the germline V gene. V gave up 1 base and J gave up 1 base; unmatched junction bases: 8. This CDR3 comprises 17 residues. In DNA, the CDR3 is TGTGCCAGCAGCGTACTCGGGGGGGCCTTGGGCACAGATACGCAGTATTTT. This sequence encodes CASSVLGGALGTDTQYF.

Remarks on this clone: The sample carries other DNA sequences with the same CDR3. The gene calls are TRBV18 and TRBJ2-7, with 7 nucleotides matching TRBD1. This CDR3 spans 13 amino acids. Trimming removed 6 bases from V and 3 bases from J; junction bases left unmatched: 5. The germline gives CDR1 KGHSH, CDR2 LQKENI. CDR3 bases: TGTGCCAGCTCCCCCGGGACAGACTACGAGCAGTACTTC. It encodes CASSPGTDYEQYF.

The chain links TRBV5-6 to TRBJ2-2; TRBD1 agrees at 7 bases. After removal of 4 bases from V and 15 bases from J, the junction contained 9 bases not matched to a gene. From germline, CDR1 is SGHDT and CDR2 YYEEEE. This CDR3 is built from 12 residues. CDR3 sequence reads: CASSTGAGTVFF. The CDR3 DNA follows: TGTGCCAGCAGCACCGGGGCCGGGACAGTGTTTTTT.

The DNA for the CDR3 is TGTGCCAGCAGGACAGGGGGGTACGAGACCCAGTACTTC. Its translation is CASRTGGYETQYF. The chain recombines TRBV12-3 or TRBV12-4 with TRBJ2-5; TRBD1 agrees at 9 bases. CDR3 size: 13 residues. Trimming at V came to 6 bases and at J to 5 bases, leaving 4 bases not matched to a gene.

This clone was observed a handful of times. J is TRBJ1-1 and V is TRBV19; D not resolved. V lost 5 bases, J lost 1 base, and 11 bases lay in between. In germline, CDR1 is LNHDA, CDR2 SQIVND (reference sequence). The CDR3 is 14 residues long. CDR3 in DNA: TGTGCCAGTAGTGAGGGATTGGAGAACACTGAAGCTTTCTTT. Translation gives CASSEGLENTEAFF.

This chain links TRBV6-6 with TRBJ2-3, with a tentative D call TRBD2 (6 bases). Trimming removed 4 bases at V and 0 bases at J, with 14 bases between. This CDR3 comprises 16 residues. The germline gives CDR1 MNHNY, CDR2 SVGAGI (reference sequence). CDR3: CASSLRRDLSTDTQYF. The CDR3 nucleotides read TGTGCCAGCAGTTTAAGGCGGGATCTCAGCACAGATACGCAGTATTTT.

The chain is built from TRBV29-1 and TRBJ2-5, with 9 bases lining up with TRBD2. Germline V gives CDR1 SQVTM, CDR2 ANQGSEA. The CDR3 has 16 residues. Trimming cost V 3 bases and J 1 base; bases outside gene matches: 9. CDR3: CSVEGAQRGAQETQYF. DNA of the CDR3: TGCAGCGTTGAGGGGGCTCAGCGGGGGGCCCAAGAGACCCAGTACTTC. The full variable domain, with the rest looked up from reference TRBV29-1 and TRBJ2-5, is SAVISQKPSRDICQRGTSLTIQCQVDSQVTMMFWYRQQPGQSLTLIATANQGSEATYESGFVIDKFPISRPNLTFSTLTVSNMSPEDSSIYLCSVEGAQRGAQETQYFGPGTRLLVL.

This chain joins TRBV7-8 and TRBJ1-5, with D unclear. The germline gives CDR1 SGHVS, CDR2 FQNEAQ. V was clipped by 5 bases and J by 0 bases, with 17 bases between them. This CDR3 comprises 17 residues. The CDR3 reads CASSLPGDFYSNQPQHF. CDR3 DNA sequence: TGTGCCAGCAGCCTCCCCGGGGATTTCTATAGCAATCAGCCCCAGCATTTT.

The chain links TRBV6-2 or TRBV6-3 to TRBJ2-7, with unresolved D. V shed 0 bases and J shed 0 bases, with 9 bases lying between them. Looked up from germline, CDR1 is MNHEY and CDR2 is SVGEGT. The CDR3 spans 15 residues. The CDR3 DNA follows: TGTGCCAGCAGTTACTCTTTCTTGGCCTCCTACGAGCAGTACTTC. The encoded protein is CASSYSFLASYEQYF.

V and J are TRBV4-3 and TRBJ1-1, with TRBD1 matching 8 bases. This CDR3 is 15 amino acids long. Germline CDR1 and CDR2: LGHNA and YSLEER. Germline trimming cut 4 bases from V and 1 base from J; bases unmatched to any gene: 5. CDR3 DNA: TGCGCCAGCAGCCGGACAGGGAGTTGGAACACTGAAGCTTTCTTT. Translated, it gives CASSRTGSWNTEAFF.